This TCR beta chain was sequenced in a study of T cell clonotyping in hematopoietic cell transplantation. Overall study results and limits: Broader posttransplant TCR repertoire diversity was predicted by graft donor and pretransplant recipient Inverse Simpson Index values. Pathologically expanded recipient clonotypes increased progressively from day 30 to day 180 as diversity fell. Cells were unsorted, so CD4 and CD8 contributions were not separated.

This CDR3 contains 11 residues. Germline V gene data show CDR1 as DFQATT and CDR2 as SNEGSKA (reference sequence). V was trimmed by 2 bases and J by 8 bases, leaving 9 bases between them. Recipient blood drawn about 28 days pretransplant and days 30, 100, 180 after. Using immunoSEQ multiplex PCR, the repertoire was profiled, and TCRdb retains in-frame clones only, with some absent. The repertoire consists of 16,000 or so clones, with approximately 61% occurring once and the leading ten covering roughly 10%. Only a few counts were recorded for this clone. Its specificity is not known. The clonotype comes from a male patient aged 50 to 60 who had an allogeneic stem cell transplant from an unrelated donor, so T cells may come from the graft donor. Some clones in this sample may be carry-over from other donors' samples. The starting material was PBMCs, obtained 30 days after allogeneic stem cell transplant. The genes are TRBV20-1 and TRBJ1-1; D call uncertain. CDR3 amino acids: CSARYAYEAFF. The CDR3 DNA is TGCAGTGCTAGATACGCATACGAAGCTTTCTTT.